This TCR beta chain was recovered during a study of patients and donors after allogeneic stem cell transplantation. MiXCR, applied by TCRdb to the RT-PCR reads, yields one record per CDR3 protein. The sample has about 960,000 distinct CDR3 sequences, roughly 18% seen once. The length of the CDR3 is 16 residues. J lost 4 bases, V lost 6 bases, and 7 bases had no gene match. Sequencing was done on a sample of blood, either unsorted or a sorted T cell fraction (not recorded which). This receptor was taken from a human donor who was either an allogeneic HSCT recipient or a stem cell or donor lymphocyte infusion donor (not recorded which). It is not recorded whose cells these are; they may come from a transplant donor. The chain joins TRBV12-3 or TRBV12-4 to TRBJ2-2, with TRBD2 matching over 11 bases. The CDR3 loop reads CASSPRLAGFTGELFF. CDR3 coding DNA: TGTGCCAGCAGCCCCCGACTAGCGGGGTTCACCGGGGAGCTGTTTTTT.